This T cell receptor (beta chain) appears in the sequencing data of a study of T cell responses to AZD1222 COVID-19 vaccine. Across the study: Combined were second doses at about 4 or about 12 weeks. Findings and caveats of the study: Reports indicate that nearly half of spike-specific TCRs are directed at unmutated variant regions. Repertoires were collected only later (after the peak T cell response had occurred).

As for this clone: Its antigen is undetermined.

Assay used: immunoSEQ multiplex PCR; TCRdb lists only in-frame clones, some missing. The sample includes roughly 65,000 clones, about 80% of them seen just once. The CDR3 is made up of 13 amino acids. The germline V gene encodes CDR1 LGHNA and CDR2 YSLEER. The V end lost 3 bases, the J end lost 3 bases, and 8 bases lay between the germline ends. The chain links TRBV4-3 to TRBJ1-1, with TRBD1 as a possible D gene (5 bases). Specimen: peripheral blood, collected on day 0 of AZD1222 vaccination. The clonotype originates from an adult in good health. The CDR3, as DNA: TGCGCCAGCAGCCAGACACAGGACACTGAAGCTTTCTTT. Protein sequence: CASSQTQDTEAFF.